The present entry profiles one T cell receptor beta chain with its context. This was a deep-level run. Several immunoSEQ 96-well plates shared each subset's DNA, each plate a replicate. Profiling relied on immunoSEQ multiplex PCR, and the TCRdb table lists in-frame clones only, not all of them. Among roughly 1,800,000 clones listed, 85% to 95% were seen once. As defined, naive CD8 cells were CD45RO-negative and positively selected for CCR7, with terminally differentiated effector memory CD45RA+ cells excluded. The data derive from a study of shared clonotypes between healthy human individuals. The CDR3 covers 15 residues. J was trimmed by 2 bases and V by 5 bases; bases with no gene match: 4. Germline values: CDR1 SGHVS, CDR2 FNYEAQ.

V gene TRBV7-6 combines with J gene TRBJ2-1, with 9 bases matching TRBD1. The source material was naive CD8+ T cells sorted from blood. This TCR was recovered from a man younger than 30 in good health. CDR3 in DNA: TGTGCCAGCAGCCGGACAGGGGACCCCTACAATGAGCAGTTCTTC. Its translation: CASSRTGDPYNEQFF.